This note documents a single T cell receptor (beta chain) sequence. These data originate in a study of T cell changes during pregnancy in multiple sclerosis. This CDR3 comprises 17 residues. V was clipped by 3 bases and J by 0 bases, with 12 bases between them. From germline, CDR1 is KGHSH and CDR2 LQKENI. Clones were read by immunoSEQ multiplex PCR, and TCRdb kept only the in-frame ones, dropping some. The sample records 25,000 to 35,000 clones, roughly 90% being singletons. The receptor comes from a female donor in good health, enrolled as a control in a pregnancy study. The material was CD4+ T cells from peripheral blood mononuclear cells, obtained in the second trimester of pregnancy. The chain employs TRBV18 and TRBJ1-6; D may be TRBD1 (6 bases). CDR3 bases: TGTGCCAGCTCACCCCTGGAAGGGGGCTCCTATAATTCACCCCTCCACTTT. It is translated as CASSPLEGGSYNSPLHF.